The 25 T cell receptor beta chains given below trace back to one sample, sequenced in a study of OX40 agonist ivuxolimab in advanced cancers. Measured with immunoSEQ multiplex PCR; TCRdb has only the in-frame clones, and not every one. This sample yields tens of thousands of clones, of which roughly 87% are seen a single time; less than 3.5% belongs to the top ten. This material consisted of CD4+ or CD8+ T cells sorted from blood, taken in a trial of the OX40 agonist ivuxolimab. Receptors originate from an adult with an advanced solid tumor such as melanoma, head and neck, liver or kidney cancer.

In this sample, this clone turned up a few times. V usage is TRBV2 and J usage is TRBJ2-7, with D maybe TRBD1 (5 bases). Germline assignment: CDR1 SNHLY and CDR2 FYNNEI. The V end was cut by 6 bases, the J end by 7 bases, with 19 bases between. The CDR3 consists of 14 residues. Here the CDR3 reads CASRGPAIGQEQYF. CDR3 nucleotide sequence: TGTGCCAGCAGGGGGCCGGCCATAGGCCAAGAGCAGTACTTC.

A single count supports this clone. The chain uses TRBV2 and TRBJ2-3; D is undetermined. Trimming took off 6 bases at V and 4 bases at J, with 14 bases between the two ends. CDR1 and CDR2 from the germline V gene are SNHLY and FYNNEI. This CDR3 is built from 14 residues. The CDR3 bases are TGTGCCAGCAGAGGGCTTAAATCGGCAGATACGCAGTATTTT. It specifies CASRGLKSADTQYF.

This sequence joins TRBV9 and TRBJ2-2, with 9 bases that match TRBD1. V was pared by 4 bases and J by 3 bases, with 4 bases of the junction left unmatched. CDR1 is SGDLS and CDR2 is YYNGEE in the germline V gene. This CDR3 spans 15 amino acids. CDR3 sequence: CASSIDRGDTGELFF. The DNA for the CDR3 is TGTGCCAGCAGCATTGACAGGGGGGACACCGGGGAGCTGTTTTTT.

The chain couples TRBV18 to TRBJ1-4, with TRBD1 as a possible D gene (6 bases). CDR3 length: 13 amino acids. V was trimmed by 5 bases and J by 5 bases, leaving 9 bases between them. Germline CDR1 and CDR2: KGHSH and LQKENI. This CDR3 is CASSSGQNEKLFF. DNA of the CDR3: TGTGCCAGCTCATCCGGACAGAATGAAAAACTGTTTTTT.

This chain connects TRBV11-1 to TRBJ2-1; possible D gene TRBD2, 6 bases. Germline V gene lookup returns CDR1 SGHAT and CDR2 FQDESV (reference sequence). The CDR3 length is 15 residues. V was pared by 4 bases and J by 8 bases, with 18 bases between. CDR3 amino acids: CASSSLGGSGDEQFF. For the CDR3, the DNA is TGTGCCAGCAGCTCCCTCGGAGGGAGCGGCGATGAGCAGTTCTTC. Full variable domain (remainder filled in from reference TRBV11-1 and TRBJ2-1): EAEVAQSPRYKITEKSQAVAFWCDPISGHATLYWYRQILGQGPELLVQFQDESVVDDSQLPKDRFSAERLKGVDSTLKIQPAELGDSAMYLCASSSLGGSGDEQFFGPGTRLTVL.

The chain joins TRBV7-5 to TRBJ1-1. TRBV7-5 is assigned pseudogene status. CDR3 size: 12 residues. The CDR3 nucleotides read TGTGCCTCCGCGGGGGAGGAGGCTGAAGCTTTCTTT. It is translated as CASAGEEAEAFF.

This clone has more than one count but fewer than ten. This chain uses TRBV18 with TRBJ1-2, with TRBD1 matching over 8 bases. CDR3 length equals 15 residues. CDR1 is KGHSH and CDR2 is LQKENI in the germline V gene. V trimming: 2 bases; J trimming: 8 bases; junction bases outside the gene matches: 10. CDR3 sequence reads: CASSPSRDRMEGYTF. The CDR3 DNA follows: TGTGCCAGCTCACCATCCCGGGACAGGATGGAGGGCTACACCTTC.

In DNA, the CDR3 is TGTGCCAGCAGCCAAGATCGGGCTAGCGCTAATGAAAAACTGTTTTTT. Translating it yields CASSQDRASANEKLFF. The V call is TRBV4-2, the J call TRBJ1-4; no reliable D call. V dropped 0 bases and J dropped 3 bases, with 11 bases sitting between them. Germline CDR1 LGHNA, CDR2 YNFKEQ. This CDR3 is built from 16 residues.

The chain is built from TRBV4-1 and TRBJ2-6; weak D call: TRBD1 (6 bases). This CDR3 region has 17 residues. The V gene lost 0 bases and the J gene lost 9 bases, with 18 bases spanning the gap. From germline, CDR1 is MGHRA and CDR2 YSYEKL. CDR3: CASSQDWQGPPYNVLTF. The CDR3, as DNA: TGCGCCAGCAGCCAAGATTGGCAGGGGCCACCCTACAACGTCCTGACTTTC.

This chain connects TRBV9 to TRBJ2-4; possible D gene TRBD2, 7 bases. The germline gives CDR1 SGDLS, CDR2 YYNGEE. CDR3 length: 15 residues. Trimming removed 0 bases at V and 9 bases at J, with 16 bases between. This CDR3 reads CASSVDAGASSIQYF. The CDR3, as DNA: TGTGCCAGCAGCGTAGATGCGGGGGCCTCGAGCATTCAGTACTTC. Drawing the rest from reference TRBV9 and TRBJ2-4, the complete variable domain is DSGVTQTPKHLITATGQRVTLRCSPRSGDLSVYWYQQSLDQGLQFLIQYYNGEERAKGNILERFSAQQFPDLHSELNLSSLELGDSALYFCASSVDAGASSIQYFGAGTRLSVL.

The CDR3 nucleotides read TGTGCCAGCAGCGCGCCCGATCCGAACACTGAAGCTTTCTTT. Protein sequence: CASSAPDPNTEAFF. V gene TRBV7-3 combines with J gene TRBJ1-1; D is unclear. V was clipped by 5 bases and J by 1 base, with 11 bases between them. Germline loops: CDR1 SGHTA, CDR2 FQGTGA. The CDR3 is 14 residues long.

The chain combines TRBV5-1 with TRBJ2-2; no firm D call. CDR3 length: 15 amino acids. Germline assignment: CDR1 SGHRS and CDR2 YFSETQ. Trimming stripped 0 bases from V and 1 base from J, with 7 bases between. CDR3 sequence: CASSLVPRNTGELFF. CDR3 DNA sequence: TGCGCCAGCAGCTTGGTGCCGAGGAACACCGGGGAGCTGTTTTTT.

The chain recombines TRBV6-5 with TRBJ1-1, with D perhaps matching TRBD1 (5 bases). The CDR3 loop spans 13 amino acids. Germline V gene lookup returns CDR1 MNHEY and CDR2 SVGAGI. V was clipped by 11 bases and J by 4 bases, with 17 bases between them. The chain's CDR3 is CAAAKVQGTEAFF. As DNA, the CDR3 is TGTGCCGCCGCGAAGGTCCAGGGCACTGAAGCTTTCTTT.

This clone was counted only a few times. The chain uses TRBV18 and TRBJ1-2; 9 nucleotides match TRBD1. The CDR3 is 16 amino acids. J lost 8 bases, V lost 5 bases, and 15 bases had no gene match. Germline-derived CDR1 and CDR2 are KGHSH and LQKENI. CDR3 nucleotide sequence: TGTGCCAGCTCAGAAGAAGCCGGGACAGGGATGGGAGGCTACACCTTC. Translated: CASSEEAGTGMGGYTF.

The rearrangement links TRBV10-2 to TRBJ2-3; tentatively, D is TRBD1 or TRBD2 (5 bases each). CDR3 size: 15 residues. CDR1 WSHSY and CDR2 SAAADI come from the germline V gene. The V and J ends lost 7 bases and 6 bases respectively, with 20 bases between them. CDR3 sequence: CASNQLRDLGDTQYF. The CDR3 DNA is TGCGCCAGCAATCAACTACGGGACCTAGGGGATACGCAGTATTTT.

V is TRBV5-1 and J is TRBJ2-7; 10 nucleotides align to TRBD1. Trimming cost V 4 bases and J 5 bases; bases outside gene matches: 6. Germline CDR1 is SGHRS and CDR2 is YFSETQ. The CDR3 is made up of 14 amino acids. The DNA for the CDR3 is TGCGCCAGCAGCAATTGGGACAGGGGAAACGAGCAGTACTTC. Translating gives CASSNWDRGNEQYF.

The chain is built from TRBV19 and TRBJ1-4; 9 bases are shared with TRBD1. With 6 bases clipped from V and 5 bases from J, the junction kept 4 bases outside the gene matches. From germline, CDR1 is LNHDA and CDR2 SQIVND (reference sequence). This CDR3 is built from 14 residues. For the CDR3, the DNA is TGTGCCAGTAGCGGAACAGGGGGCAATGAAAAACTGTTTTTT. Amino acids: CASSGTGGNEKLFF.

The genes are TRBV30 and TRBJ2-1; possibly TRBD1 for D (6 bases). Trimming removed 4 bases at V and 0 bases at J, with 10 bases between. Germline assignment: CDR1 GTSNPN and CDR2 SVGIG (reference sequence). This CDR3 has 14 residues. CDR3 residues: CAWKGGFSYNEQFF. DNA for the CDR3: TGTGCCTGGAAAGGGGGTTTCTCCTACAATGAGCAGTTCTTC.

The chain couples TRBV6-1 to TRBJ2-5; either TRBD1 or TRBD2 may fit D (6 bases each). The CDR3 has 16 residues. CDR1 is MNHNS, CDR2 SASEGT, per germline. V lost 1 base and J lost 7, with 19 bases in between. This CDR3 is CASSEGGGRGKATQYF. CDR3 in DNA: TGTGCCAGCAGTGAAGGAGGGGGGCGGGGTAAAGCGACCCAGTACTTC.

V is TRBV28 and J is TRBJ2-2; D ambiguous. Germline CDR1 is MDHEN and CDR2 is SYDVKM. The CDR3 is made up of 12 amino acids. The V gene lost 5 bases and the J gene lost 8 bases, with 9 bases spanning the gap. The CDR3 here is CASSDFLGELFF. In DNA, the CDR3 is TGTGCCAGCAGTGACTTTCTTGGGGAGCTGTTTTTT.

The chain couples TRBV7-6 to TRBJ2-7, with a tentative D call TRBD2 (6 bases). The CDR3 is 13 amino acids. Trimming stripped 3 bases from V and 7 bases from J, with 13 bases between. CDR1 SGHVS and CDR2 FNYEAQ come from the germline V gene. In nucleotides, the CDR3 is TGTGCCAGCAGCTTCAAGGTGGGGGGAGAGCAGTACTTC. As protein: CASSFKVGGEQYF.

The rearrangement uses TRBV27 and TRBJ1-5, with TRBD1 matching over 12 bases. Germline CDR1 reads MNHEY; CDR2 reads SMNVEV (reference sequence). The trim removed 5 bases at V and 4 bases at J, leaving 9 bases unmatched. The length of the CDR3 is 17 residues. The CDR3 region has the DNA TGTGCCAGCAGTACCACCGGGACAGGGGGCTTGAATCAGCCCCAGCATTTT. Protein: CASSTTGTGGLNQPQHF.

This clone was picked up a small number of times. CDR3 bases: TGTGCCAGCAGTTTGGGCGGATCCGGACCCCTCCACTTT. Translation gives CASSLGGSGPLHF. The gene calls are TRBV28 and TRBJ1-6; D is unclear. The V gene lost 3 bases and the J gene lost 12 bases, with 12 bases spanning the gap. This CDR3 has 13 residues. Germline-derived CDR1 and CDR2 are MDHEN and SYDVKM. Variable domain in full (rest from reference TRBV28 and TRBJ1-6): DVKVTQSSRYLVKRTGEKVFLECVQDMDHENMFWYRQDPGLGLRLIYFSYDVKMKEKGDIPEGYSVSREKKERFSLILESASTNQTSMYLCASSLGGSGPLHFGNGTRLTVT.

The chain has TRBV5-1 and TRBJ1-3; D may be TRBD1 (5 bases). Per germline, CDR1 SGHRS and CDR2 YFSETQ. The CDR3 extends over 18 amino acids. Trimming removed 0 bases at V and 0 bases at J, with 16 bases between. The CDR3 protein is CASSLDPVGTASGNTIYF. CDR3 nucleotides: TGCGCCAGCAGCTTGGACCCCGTCGGGACGGCCTCTGGAAACACCATATATTTT.

The CDR3 is CASSTLAGGQETQYF. As DNA, the CDR3 is TGTGCCAGCAGTACTTTAGCGGGGGGGCAAGAGACCCAGTACTTC. V is TRBV2 and J is TRBJ2-5; 11 nucleotides agree with TRBD2. V shed 5 bases and J 2 bases; nucleotides not matched to a gene: 4. There are 15 residues in the CDR3. Germline loops: CDR1 SNHLY, CDR2 FYNNEI.